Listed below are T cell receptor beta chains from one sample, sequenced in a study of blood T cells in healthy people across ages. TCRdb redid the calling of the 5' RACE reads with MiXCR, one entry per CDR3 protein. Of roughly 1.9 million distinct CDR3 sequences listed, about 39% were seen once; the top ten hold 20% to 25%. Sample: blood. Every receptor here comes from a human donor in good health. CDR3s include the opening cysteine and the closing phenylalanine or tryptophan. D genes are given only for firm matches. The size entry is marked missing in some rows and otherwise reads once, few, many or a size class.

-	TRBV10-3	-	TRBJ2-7	CAISGGRGPYEQYF	TGTGCCATCAGTGGGGGCAGAGGACCCTACGAGCAGTACTTC
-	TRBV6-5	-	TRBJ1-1	CASTSSANTEAFF	TGTGCCAGCACCAGCTCAGCCAACACTGAAGCTTTCTTT
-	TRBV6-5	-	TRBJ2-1	CASSYFVVRFGYQGGNEQFF	TGTGCCAGCAGTTACTTCGTGGTGCGTTTCGGTTACCAGGGTGGCAATGAGCAGTTCTTC
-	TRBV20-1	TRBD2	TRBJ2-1	CSATTLLAGESNEQFF	TGCAGTGCTACGACCCTCCTAGCGGGGGAGTCGAATGAGCAGTTCTTC
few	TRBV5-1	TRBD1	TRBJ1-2	CASSLLTGQDYGYTF	TGCGCCAGCAGCCTGCTGACAGGACAGGACTATGGCTACACCTTC
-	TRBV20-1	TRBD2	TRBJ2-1	CSAYITSGGDNEQFF	TGCAGTGCTTATATCACTAGCGGGGGGGACAATGAGCAGTTCTTC
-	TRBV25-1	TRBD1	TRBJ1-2	CASSAHQGQGYGYTF	TGTGCCAGCAGTGCCCACCAGGGACAGGGATATGGCTACACCTTC
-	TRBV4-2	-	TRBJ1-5	CASSQDFWGDQPQHF	TGTGCCAGCAGCCAAGATTTCTGGGGAGATCAGCCCCAGCATTTT
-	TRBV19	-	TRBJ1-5	CASRPDPVGNQPQHF	TGTGCCAGTAGACCCGACCCCGTTGGAAATCAGCCCCAGCATTTT
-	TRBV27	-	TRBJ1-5	CASHGGRNQPQHF	TGTGCCAGCCACGGGGGCAGAAATCAGCCCCAGCATTTT
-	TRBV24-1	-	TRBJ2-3	CATSDIGTLSTDTQYF	TGTGCCACCAGTGACATTGGGACTCTTAGCACAGATACGCAGTATTTT
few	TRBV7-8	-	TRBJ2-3	CASSLMGNYPTDTQYF	TGTGCCAGCAGCTTAATGGGTAACTACCCTACAGATACGCAGTATTTT
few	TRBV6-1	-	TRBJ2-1	CASRVNEQFF	TGTGCCAGCAGAGTAAATGAGCAGTTCTTC
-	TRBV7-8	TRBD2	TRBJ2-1	CASSPRVAGVEQFF	TGTGCCAGCAGCCCCCGAGTAGCGGGGGTAGAGCAGTTCTTC
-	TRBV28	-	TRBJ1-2	CASSLRTLYPGYTF	TGTGCCAGCAGTCTCCGGACTCTTTACCCTGGCTACACCTTC
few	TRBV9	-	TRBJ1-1	CASSAEQGLGITEAFF	TGTGCCAGCAGCGCAGAACAGGGACTCGGGATCACTGAAGCTTTCTTT
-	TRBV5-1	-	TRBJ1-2	CASSLDGKVGYTF	TGCGCCAGCAGCTTGGATGGGAAGGTTGGCTACACCTTC
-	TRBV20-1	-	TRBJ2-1	CSANYLDEQFF	TGCAGTGCTAACTATTTGGATGAGCAGTTCTTC
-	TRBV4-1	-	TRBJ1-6	CASSQRVTSSYNSPLHF	TGCGCCAGCAGCCAAAGGGTTACCAGCTCCTATAATTCACCCCTCCACTTT
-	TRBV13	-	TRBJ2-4	CASSSPSESANEQYF	TGTGCCAGCAGCTCGCCGTCCGAAAGTGCCAATGAGCAGTACTTC
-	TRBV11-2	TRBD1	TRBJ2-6	CASSSPTGGGVDRTTSGANVLTF	TGTGCCAGCAGCTCCCCCACAGGGGGCGGAGTCGATCGTACAACCTCTGGGGCCAACGTCCTGACTTTC
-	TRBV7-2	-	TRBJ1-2	CAVSASNYGYTF	TGTGCCGTCAGTGCGAGTAACTATGGCTACACCTTC
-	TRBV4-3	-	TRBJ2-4	CASSQGFRAKNIQYF	TGCGCCAGCAGCCAAGGGTTCCGAGCCAAAAACATTCAGTACTTC
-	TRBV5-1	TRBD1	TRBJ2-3	CASSVRDSSTDTQYF	TGCGCCAGCAGCGTCCGGGACAGTAGCACAGATACGCAGTATTTT
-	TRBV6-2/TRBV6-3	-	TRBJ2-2	CASSTQDRVHTGELFF	TGTGCCAGCAGTACACAGGACAGAGTCCACACCGGGGAGCTGTTTTTT
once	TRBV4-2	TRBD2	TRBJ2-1	CASSQALAGEETQFF	TGTGCCAGCAGCCAAGCCCTAGCGGGGGAAGAGACCCAGTTCTTC
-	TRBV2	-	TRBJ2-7	CASKDEGRSYEQYF	TGTGCCAGCAAGGACGAGGGGCGCTCCTACGAGCAGTACTTC
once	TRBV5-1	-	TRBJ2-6	CASSFRSSSGANVLTF	TGCGCCAGCAGCTTCCGTTCCTCTTCTGGGGCCAACGTCCTGACTTTC
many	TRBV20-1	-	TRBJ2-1	CSARRMLRIGNEQFF	TGCAGTGCTAGAAGAATGTTGAGGATCGGCAATGAGCAGTTCTTC
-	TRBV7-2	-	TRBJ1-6	CASSLIVSPLHF	TGTGCCAGCAGCTTAATCGTCTCACCCCTCCACTTT
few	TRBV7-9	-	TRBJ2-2	CASSFGGSHTGELFF	TGTGCCAGCAGCTTTGGGGGGTCGCACACCGGGGAGCTGTTTTTT
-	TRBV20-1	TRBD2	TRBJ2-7	CSAGRLADTYEQYF	TGCAGTGCCGGTCGGCTAGCGGATACCTACGAGCAGTACTTC
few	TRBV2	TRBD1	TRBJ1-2	CASGTASPYGYTF	TGTGCCAGCGGGACAGCAAGCCCTTATGGCTACACCTTC
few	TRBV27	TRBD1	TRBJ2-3	CASSIDSQGAPDTQYF	TGTGCCAGCAGTATCGATTCCCAGGGGGCGCCGGATACGCAGTATTTT
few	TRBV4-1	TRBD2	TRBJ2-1	CASSQDPRVVAGGPNEQFF	TGCGCCAGCAGCCAAGACCCCCGGGTGGTAGCGGGGGGGCCCAATGAGCAGTTCTTC
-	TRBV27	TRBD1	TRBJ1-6	CASGRAGGTYNSPLHF	TGTGCCAGCGGGAGGGCAGGGGGCACCTATAATTCACCCCTCCACTTT
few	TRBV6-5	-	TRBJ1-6	CASSYTTRGPLHF	TGTGCCAGCAGCTACACCACCCGGGGACCCCTCCACTTT
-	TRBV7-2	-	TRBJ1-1	CASKEDRVRTEAFF	TGTGCCAGTAAGGAAGATCGGGTTAGAACTGAAGCTTTCTTT
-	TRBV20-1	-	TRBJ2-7	CSAKRGGEQYF	TGCAGTGCTAAAAGGGGGGGCGAGCAGTACTTC
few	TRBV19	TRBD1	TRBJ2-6	CASNPGGMDGANVLTF	TGTGCCAGTAACCCAGGGGGAATGGATGGGGCCAACGTCCTGACTTTC
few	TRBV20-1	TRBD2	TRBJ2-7	CSARERGATYEQYF	TGCAGTGCTAGGGAGCGGGGGGCAACCTACGAGCAGTACTTC
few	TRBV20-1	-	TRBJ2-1	CSAREWGEQFF	TGCAGTGCTAGAGAATGGGGTGAGCAGTTCTTC
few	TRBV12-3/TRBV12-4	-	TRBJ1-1	CASTLTWTEAFF	TGTGCCAGCACCCTGACGTGGACTGAAGCTTTCTTT
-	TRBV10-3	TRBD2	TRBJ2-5	CAISESGVSGVETQYF	TGTGCCATCAGTGAGTCTGGGGTTAGCGGGGTCGAGACCCAGTACTTC